This is a list of T cell receptor beta chains from one sample in a study of blood T cell repertoires in COVID-19. TCRdb keeps only in-frame clones here, not all; method: immunoSEQ multiplex PCR. Of some 250,000 clones in the sample, under 90% were seen once. Sequencing was done on a sample of peripheral blood. These receptors were taken from a man aged 55-75 years with acute or convalescent COVID-19. CDR3s include the opening cysteine and the closing phenylalanine or tryptophan. D genes are given only for firm matches. Some rows have no size entry. The others give once, few or many, or a class for an expanded clone.

D gene	V gene	J gene	clone size	CDR3 protein	CDR3 DNA
NA	TRBV5-1	TRBJ2-1	NA	CASSLVAGANNEQFF	TGCGCCAGCAGCCTGGTCGCAGGGGCGAACAATGAGCAGTTCTTC
TRBD1	TRBV27	TRBJ2-7	NA	CASSRDRAYGQYF	TGTGCCAGCAGTAGGGACAGGGCCTACGGGCAGTACTTC
NA	TRBV12-5	TRBJ1-5	once	CASGTGNSNQPQHF	TGTGCTAGTGGGACAGGAAATAGCAATCAGCCCCAGCATTTT
NA	TRBV6-5	TRBJ2-3	NA	CASRIGGAEGDTQYF	TGTGCCAGCAGAATAGGGGGGGCCGAGGGAGATACGCAGTATTTT
NA	TRBV5-1	TRBJ1-4	NA	CASSFGQGGYNEKLFF	TGCGCCAGCAGCTTTGGCCAGGGTGGCTATAATGAAAAACTGTTTTTT
NA	TRBV7-4	TRBJ2-7	NA	CASSRGSSYEQYF	TGTGCCAGCAGCCGGGGGAGCTCCTACGAGCAGTACTTC
TRBD1	TRBV7-3	TRBJ1-1	once	CASSLGQANTEAFF	TGTGCCAGCAGCCTAGGACAGGCGAACACTGAAGCTTTCTTT
TRBD2	TRBV3-1/TRBV3-2	TRBJ2-3	NA	CASSQGLAEVSDTQYF	TGTGCCAGCAGCCAAGGACTAGCGGAGGTATCAGATACGCAGTATTTT
NA	TRBV12-2	TRBJ2-7	NA	CASRSGLAGMGFSYEQYF	TGTGCAAGTCGCTCCGGACTAGCGGGAATGGGCTTCTCCTACGAGCAGTACTTC
TRBD1	TRBV10-3	TRBJ1-1	few	CAISDIGGMNTEAFF	TGTGCCATCAGTGATATAGGGGGCATGAACACTGAAGCTTTCTTT
NA	TRBV4-3	TRBJ2-7	NA	CASSQDVAVTTLSYEQYF	TGCGCCAGCAGCCAAGATGTGGCCGTTACTACACTCTCCTACGAGCAGTACTTC
TRBD1	TRBV5-1	TRBJ1-4	once	CASSSEAPGQGYEKLFF	TGCGCCAGCAGCTCTGAGGCCCCGGGACAGGGGTATGAAAAACTGTTTTTT
NA	TRBV6-5	TRBJ2-1	NA	CASSYAQGSEQFF	TGTGCCAGCAGTTATGCCCAGGGGAGTGAGCAGTTCTTC
NA	TRBV3-1/TRBV3-2	TRBJ1-3	NA	CASSQDPGFGNTIYF	TGTGCCAGCAGCCAAGATCCAGGTTTTGGAAACACCATATATTTT
NA	TRBV21-1	TRBJ2-7	NA	CATEGASGRAEYEQYF	TGTGCCACCGAGGGGGCTAGCGGGAGGGCGGAGTACGAGCAGTACTTC
NA	TRBV21-1	TRBJ1-2	NA	CASKIDKRYGYTF	TGTGCCAGCAAGATCGACAAAAGGTATGGCTACACCTTC
NA	TRBV5-1	TRBJ1-1	NA	CASSRGDRIPTEAFF	TGCGCCAGCAGCCGGGGGGACCGAATCCCCACTGAAGCTTTCTTT
TRBD2	TRBV20-1	TRBJ2-1	NA	CSASSRGRGNEQFF	TGCAGTGCTAGTTCTCGCGGGAGAGGGAATGAGCAGTTCTTC
TRBD1	TRBV6-5	TRBJ1-5	NA	CASSLQGGINQPQHF	TGTGCCAGCAGCCTACAGGGGGGAATAAATCAGCCCCAGCATTTT
TRBD1	TRBV2	TRBJ1-4	NA	CASSSGQATNEKLFF	TGTGCCAGCAGTAGCGGACAGGCAACTAATGAAAAACTGTTTTTT
NA	TRBV4-3	TRBJ1-1	NA	CASSQWGRDTEAFF	TGCGCCAGCAGCCAATGGGGGCGGGACACTGAAGCTTTCTTT
NA	TRBV19	TRBJ1-5	NA	CASSYSYPRKGGNQPQHF	TGTGCCAGTAGCTACTCTTACCCTCGCAAGGGAGGAAATCAGCCCCAGCATTTT
NA	TRBV19	TRBJ1-4	NA	CASSMTVDNEKLFF	TGTGCCAGTAGTATGACAGTAGATAATGAAAAACTGTTTTTT
TRBD1	TRBV5-1	TRBJ1-1	NA	CASSFGQENTEAFF	TGCGCCAGCAGCTTCGGACAGGAAAACACTGAAGCTTTCTTT
TRBD1	TRBV5-6	TRBJ2-1	NA	CASSLDRQGLGEQFF	TGTGCCAGCAGCTTGGACAGACAGGGGTTGGGTGAGCAGTTCTTC
TRBD1	TRBV2	TRBJ1-1	NA	CASRSTGASTEAFF	TGTGCCAGCAGGTCGACAGGGGCAAGCACTGAAGCTTTCTTT
TRBD2	TRBV5-1	TRBJ2-4	NA	CASSLGGAKNIQYF	TGCGCCAGCAGCCTGGGAGGGGCCAAAAACATTCAGTACTTC
TRBD1	TRBV19	TRBJ1-5	NA	CASSIPTGDQPQHF	TGTGCCAGTAGTATTCCGACAGGGGACCAGCCCCAGCATTTT
NA	TRBV3-1/TRBV3-2	TRBJ2-5	NA	CASKALGRGETQYF	TGTGCCAGCAAGGCCCTCGGCAGGGGTGAGACCCAGTACTTC
NA	TRBV19	TRBJ1-2	NA	CASKEAARGYGYTF	TGTGCCAGTAAGGAGGCAGCCCGTGGCTATGGCTACACCTTC
NA	TRBV30	TRBJ2-1	NA	CAWSMGSRASEQFF	TGTGCCTGGAGCATGGGCAGCAGGGCCAGTGAGCAGTTCTTC
TRBD1	TRBV5-1	TRBJ2-5	NA	CASKIGTGGLEETQYF	TGCGCCAGCAAAATCGGGACAGGGGGCCTGGAGGAGACCCAGTACTTC
NA	TRBV27	TRBJ2-3	once	CASSLSLRGDTQYF	TGTGCCAGCAGTTTATCATTAAGGGGAGATACGCAGTATTTT
NA	TRBV29-1	TRBJ1-2	NA	CSVQANYGYTF	TGCAGCGTACAAGCTAACTATGGCTACACCTTC
NA	TRBV10-3	TRBJ1-1	NA	CAISGSQVGNTEAFF	TGTGCCATCAGTGGCTCTCAGGTCGGTAACACTGAAGCTTTCTTT
TRBD2	TRBV27	TRBJ2-7	many	CASSPKGLVRYEQYF	TGTGCCAGCAGTCCGAAAGGACTAGTGAGGTACGAGCAGTACTTC
NA	TRBV2	TRBJ2-3	once	CASTETEGTQYF	TGTGCCAGCACCGAGACGGAGGGTACGCAGTATTTT
NA	TRBV19	TRBJ1-6	NA	CASSMGRNSYNSPLHF	TGTGCCAGTAGTATGGGCCGGAACTCCTATAATTCACCCCTCCACTTT
NA	TRBV20-1	TRBJ1-2	NA	CSATPLYGYTF	TGCAGTGCTACCCCCCTTTATGGCTACACCTTC
NA	TRBV9	TRBJ2-7	NA	CASSVGAESSYEQYF	TGTGCCAGCAGCGTGGGGGCCGAGAGCTCCTACGAGCAGTACTTC
TRBD2	TRBV28	TRBJ2-1	NA	CASSSLTSGRYNEQFF	TGTGCCAGCAGTTCCCTCACTAGCGGGAGGTACAATGAGCAGTTCTTC
NA	TRBV5-6	TRBJ2-3	NA	CASSLAGDTDTQYF	TGTGCCAGCAGCTTGGCCGGGGACACAGATACGCAGTATTTT
TRBD1	TRBV24-1	TRBJ1-6	NA	CATSDLPSTDRGNSPLHF	TGTGCCACCAGTGATTTGCCCTCAACTGACAGGGGTAATTCACCCCTCCACTTT